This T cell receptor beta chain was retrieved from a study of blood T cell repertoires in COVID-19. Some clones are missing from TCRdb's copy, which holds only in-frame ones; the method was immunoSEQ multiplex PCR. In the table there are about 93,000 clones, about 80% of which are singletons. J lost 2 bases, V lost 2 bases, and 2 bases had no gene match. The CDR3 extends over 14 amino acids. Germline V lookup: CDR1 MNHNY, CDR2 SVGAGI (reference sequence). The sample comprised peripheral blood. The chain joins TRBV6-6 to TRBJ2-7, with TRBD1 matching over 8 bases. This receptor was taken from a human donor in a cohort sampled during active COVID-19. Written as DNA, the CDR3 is TGTGCCAGCAGTTACACAGGGGGTCCCTACGAGCAGTACTTC. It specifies CASSYTGGPYEQYF.